A single sample is the source of the 27 T cell receptor beta chains below, sequenced in a study of shared T cell receptors in the human thymus. The assay was immunoSEQ multiplex PCR, and TCRdb's table has in-frame clones only and misses some. The table lists about 540,000 clones, approximately 80% of them singletons. Separately, the same data were catalogued under a study of human thymus T cells.

Sample: thymocytes. The receptors here all came from a boy in the first two years of life with a congenital heart defect.

The chain has TRBV18 and TRBJ1-2; D is perhaps TRBD1 (6 bases). Looked up from germline, CDR1 is KGHSH and CDR2 is LQKENI. With 3 bases removed from V and 2 bases from J, the gap between germline ends came to 10 bases. The CDR3 has 14 amino acids. CDR3 residues: CASSPGTPNYGYTF. The CDR3 DNA follows: TGTGCCAGCTCACCCGGGACACCCAACTATGGCTACACCTTC.

The J gene is TRBJ2-3, the V gene TRBV7-2; weak D call: TRBD2 (5 bases). Deletions cut 5 bases from V and 2 bases from J, with 14 bases between. Germline lookup yields CDR1 SGHTA and CDR2 FQGNSA. The CDR3 length is 15 residues. The CDR3 here is CASSRLQRFTDTQYF. DNA for the CDR3: TGTGCCAGCAGCCGCCTACAGCGGTTCACAGATACGCAGTATTTT. The full variable domain, in which reference TRBV7-2 and TRBJ2-3 provide the parts outside the CDR3, is GAGVSQSPSNKVTEKGKDVELRCDPISGHTALYWYRQSLGQGLEFLIYFQGNSAPDKSGLPSDRFSAERTGGSVSTLTIQRTQQEDSAVYLCASSRLQRFTDTQYFGPGTRLTVL.

This clone has only a few counts. The chain recombines TRBV6-5 with TRBJ2-7; D is perhaps TRBD1 (6 bases). CDR1 is MNHEY and CDR2 is SVGAGI in the germline V gene. Trimming removed 6 bases at V and 1 base at J, with 16 bases between. The CDR3 is 15 amino acids. The CDR3 sequence: CASSSGTQYSYEQYF. As DNA, the CDR3 is TGTGCCAGCAGCTCCGGGACACAATATTCCTACGAGCAGTACTTC.

This clone was seen once. This chain joins TRBV10-3 and TRBJ2-6; 9 positions agree with TRBD1. CDR3 length equals 17 residues. CDR1 is ENHRY and CDR2 is SYGVKD in the germline V gene. V shed 9 bases and J 4 bases; nucleotides not matched to a gene: 13. The CDR3 is CAIRPGQGLPGANVLTF. The CDR3 nucleotides read TGTGCCATAAGACCGGGACAGGGATTACCCGGGGCCAACGTCCTGACTTTC.

As concerns this clone: Additional DNA sequences in this sample encode the identical CDR3. The chain employs TRBV6-5 and TRBJ2-7; D is perhaps TRBD1 (6 bases). With 2 bases removed from V and 2 bases from J, the gap between germline ends came to 10 bases. Looked up from germline, CDR1 is MNHEY and CDR2 is SVGAGI. CDR3 length: 14 amino acids. DNA of the CDR3: TGTGCCAGCAGTTACCTGGCAGGGGCCTACGAGCAGTACTTC. Protein: CASSYLAGAYEQYF.

The V and J genes are TRBV6-1 and TRBJ2-7; 9 bases are shared with TRBD2. Germline CDR1 is MNHNS and CDR2 is SASEGT. With 4 bases clipped from V and 2 bases from J, the junction kept 9 bases outside the gene matches. The CDR3 is 16 residues long. Written as DNA, the CDR3 is TGTGCCAGCAGTGCAACAAGCGGGAGGCCGGCCTACGAGCAGTACTTC. Its translation: CASSATSGRPAYEQYF.

This chain connects TRBV28 to TRBJ1-2; 12 bases map to TRBD1. The CDR3 length is 19 residues. Germline trimming cut 6 bases from V and 2 bases from J; bases unmatched to any gene: 16. The V gene's germline CDR1 is MDHEN and CDR2 SYDVKM. The CDR3 reads CASSLTKGDRGLRNYGYTF. The CDR3 DNA reads as TGTGCCAGCAGCCTCACCAAAGGGGACAGGGGGCTGCGGAACTATGGCTACACCTTC.

The CDR3 is CASSPVTRWQGSTDTQYF. CDR3 coding DNA: TGTGCCAGCTCACCAGTTACTCGCTGGCAGGGATCCACAGATACGCAGTATTTT. The J gene is TRBJ2-3, the V gene TRBV18, with D possibly TRBD1 on 5 matching bases. Germline assignment: CDR1 KGHSH and CDR2 LQKENI. The CDR3 loop spans 18 amino acids. Trimming removed 2 bases from V and 2 bases from J, with 20 bases in between.

The J gene is TRBJ2-1, the V gene TRBV27, with TRBD2 matching 11 bases. Germline lookup yields CDR1 MNHEY and CDR2 SMNVEV (reference sequence). V lost 2 bases to trimming and J lost 7 bases; unmatched junction nucleotides: 10. The CDR3 contains 17 residues. This CDR3 reads CASSLPLTSGKRNEQFF. CDR3 sequence (DNA): TGTGCCAGCAGTTTACCCCTGACTAGCGGGAAGAGAAATGAGCAGTTCTTC.

This chain uses TRBV30 with TRBJ2-1, with D possibly matching TRBD1 (6 bases). Germline assignment: CDR1 GTSNPN and CDR2 SVGIG (reference sequence). V was trimmed by 0 bases and J by 7 bases, leaving 16 bases between them. CDR3 length: 15 residues. The CDR3 sequence: CAWSVGEGVGNEQFF. In DNA form, the CDR3 reads TGTGCCTGGAGTGTGGGAGAGGGGGTGGGGAATGAGCAGTTCTTC.

The chain is built from TRBV29-1 and TRBJ2-7; 12 positions agree with TRBD2. Germline CDR1 and CDR2: SQVTM and ANQGSEA. The CDR3 sequence is 15 residues long. The junction had 11 bases not matched to a gene; V was cut back by 3 bases and J by 8 bases. CDR3 protein: CSVERLAGGKGQQYF. In DNA, the CDR3 is TGCAGCGTTGAGAGGCTAGCGGGAGGGAAGGGGCAGCAGTACTTC.

This chain uses TRBV29-1 with TRBJ2-1; D is uncertain. Trimming stripped 1 base from V and 3 bases from J, with 7 bases between. CDR1 is SQVTM and CDR2 is ANQGSEA in the germline V gene. This CDR3 is 13 amino acids long. The CDR3 DNA reads as TGCAGCGTTGAAGTCGTGTGCTACAATGAGCAGTTCTTC. It specifies CSVEVVCYNEQFF.

The CDR3 DNA sequence: TGCGCCAGCAGCCAAGTGTTGGGGGACAGGACCTACAATGAGCAGTTCTTC. It encodes CASSQVLGDRTYNEQFF. The V call is TRBV4-3, the J call TRBJ2-1, with 8 bases lining up with TRBD1. The V segment lost 1 base and the J segment 2 bases; nucleotides outside the gene matches: 7. This CDR3 contains 17 residues. Germline V gene lookup returns CDR1 LGHNA and CDR2 YSLEER.

V gene TRBV5-1 combines with J gene TRBJ2-5; 10 positions match TRBD2. The CDR3 is 18 residues long. Losses at the gene ends were 0 bases for V and 2 bases for J; bases not matched to a gene: 10. Germline values: CDR1 SGHRS, CDR2 YFSETQ. CDR3 DNA: TGCGCCAGCAGCTTGGTCCCTAGCGGGAGCCTACCTCAAGAGACCCAGTACTTC. Residues: CASSLVPSGSLPQETQYF.

A word on this clone: The conserved final phenylalanine or tryptophan is absent from the CDR3, which likely points to a read error. No DNA is shown, since the ends of the CDR3 on it are uncertain; the CDR3 is the one TCRdb lists. The chain has TRBV21-1 and TRBJ1-1. TRBV21-1 is listed as a pseudogene. The CDR3 adds up to 12 amino acids, both ends counted. CDR3 protein: CASSSGRETGPL.

The chain couples TRBV28 to TRBJ2-1; the D gene is possibly TRBD2 (5 bases). The V end was cut by 5 bases, the J end by 7 bases, with 9 bases between. The CDR3 runs to 12 residues. Per germline, CDR1 MDHEN and CDR2 SYDVKM. The CDR3: CASSGGNNEQFF. The CDR3 coding sequence is TGTGCCAGCAGTGGAGGTAATAATGAGCAGTTCTTC.

The J gene is TRBJ2-5, the V gene TRBV15, with 8 bases identical to TRBD2. CDR3 length equals 14 residues. The V gene end was trimmed by 1 base and the J gene end by 4 bases; junction bases not matched to a gene: 2. The germline CDR1 and CDR2 sequences are LNHNV and YYDKDF (reference sequence). The CDR3 DNA follows: TGTGCCACCAGCAGAGCGGGGGGGCTAGAGACCCAGTACTTC. Amino acid sequence: CATSRAGGLETQYF. Full variable domain (rest looked up from reference TRBV15 and TRBJ2-5): DAMVIQNPRYQVTQFGKPVTLSCSQTLNHNVMYWYQQKSSQAPKLLFHYYDKDFNNEADTPDNFQSRRPNTSFCFLDIRSPGLGDTAMYLCATSRAGGLETQYFGPGTRLLVL.

This clone appeared a few times. This chain links TRBV7-2 with TRBJ2-5; TRBD2 is a possible D gene (6 bases). The germline CDR1 and CDR2 sequences are SGHTA and FQGNSA. This CDR3 has 15 amino acids. V lost 5 bases and J lost 3, with 16 bases in between. Here the CDR3 DNA reads TGTGCCAGCAGCCGCGGGGTGGGGCCAGAAGAGACCCAGTACTTC. Amino acid sequence: CASSRGVGPEETQYF.

The chain carries TRBV7-9 and TRBJ1-1; D remains ambiguous. Germline V lookup: CDR1 SEHNR, CDR2 FQNEAQ (reference sequence). Trimming pared 5 bases from V and 0 bases from J, leaving 10 bases between. This CDR3 has 14 amino acids. CDR3 sequence reads: CASSPLILNTEAFF. CDR3 DNA: TGTGCCAGCAGCCCCTTAATCCTGAACACTGAAGCTTTCTTT.

J is TRBJ1-1 and V is TRBV5-4; no clear D. V was trimmed by 0 bases and J by 1 base, leaving 4 bases between them. CDR1 and CDR2 (germline): SGHNT, YYREEE (reference sequence). The length of the CDR3 is 13 residues. CDR3: CASSLAGNTEAFF. The CDR3 bases are TGTGCCAGCAGCTTGGCAGGGAACACTGAAGCTTTCTTT.

The chain recombines TRBV6-1 with TRBJ2-3, with 8 bases matching TRBD2. J lost 10 bases, V lost 8 bases, and 8 bases had no gene match. The germline CDR1 and CDR2 sequences are MNHNS and SASEGT. The CDR3 contains 12 residues. This CDR3 is CASAAGDGAQYF. In DNA form, the CDR3 reads TGTGCCAGCGCAGCGGGGGACGGTGCGCAGTATTTT.

CDR3 in amino acids: CASTPRELAGDAGELFF. The CDR3, as DNA: TGTGCCAGCACCCCACGGGAACTAGCGGGAGACGCCGGGGAGCTGTTTTTT. V gene TRBV4-2 combines with J gene TRBJ2-2; TRBD2 aligns across 11 bases. There are 17 residues in the CDR3. The junction had 13 bases not matched to a gene; V was cut back by 7 bases and J by 6 bases. CDR1 is LGHNA and CDR2 is YNFKEQ in the germline V gene.

The CDR3 sequence: CASSLEDRGNTIYF. The CDR3 nucleotides are TGTGCCAGCAGCTTAGAAGACAGGGGAAACACCATATATTTT. The chain couples TRBV7-6 to TRBJ1-3, with D possibly TRBD1 on 6 matching bases. CDR1 is SGHVS and CDR2 is FNYEAQ in the germline V gene. The CDR3 spans 14 residues. V gave up 1 base and J gave up 4 bases, with 8 bases separating them.

The table lists this clone with a count of one. The chain uses TRBV11-2 and TRBJ2-4; the match to TRBD1 covers 7 bases. The CDR3 length is 18 residues. Germline CDR1 SGHAT, CDR2 FQNNGV. Trimming cost V 4 bases and J 3 bases; bases outside gene matches: 15. This chain's CDR3 is CASSSRRTGQVSKNIQYF. DNA for the CDR3: TGTGCCAGCAGCTCTCGGAGGACCGGACAGGTCAGCAAAAACATTCAGTACTTC.

The chain uses TRBV4-3 and TRBJ2-3; 7 bases are a match to TRBD2. With V trimmed by 1 base and J by 3 bases, 4 bases remained unmatched. Germline CDR1 and CDR2: LGHNA and YSLEER. This CDR3 is built from 15 residues. This chain's CDR3 is CASSQVRRETDTQYF. The CDR3 DNA sequence: TGCGCCAGCAGCCAAGTGAGGCGGGAGACAGATACGCAGTATTTT.

The rearrangement uses TRBV19 and TRBJ1-5, with unresolved D. The germline V and J ends were trimmed by 3 bases and 3 bases, with 15 bases remaining between them. The CDR3 is made up of 16 amino acids. Germline CDR1 LNHDA, CDR2 SQIVND (reference sequence). CDR3 nucleotides: TGTGCCAGTAGTATTGGGGAGAGCCCGAACAATCAGCCCCAGCATTTT. Translated: CASSIGESPNNQPQHF.

The rearrangement joins TRBV23-1 to TRBJ2-7, with 11 bases lining up with TRBD2. TRBV23-1 is reported as an ORF; its role is uncertain. V shed 0 bases, J shed 5 bases, and the junction held 9 bases outside the gene matches. The CDR3 consists of 17 residues. The CDR3: CASSQSSGLAGLDEQYF. In DNA form, the CDR3 reads TGCGCCAGCAGTCAATCCTCAGGACTAGCGGGTCTGGACGAGCAGTACTTC.